Sequencing of this T cell receptor (beta chain) was carried out in a study of T cell repertoires in cytomegalovirus infection. Overall study: Public TCR beta signature analysis indicated the presence of both CMV infection and matching HLA type.

Germline loops: CDR1 MNHEY, CDR2 SVGEGT. The CDR3 contains 14 residues. V lost 6 bases and J lost 1, with 9 bases in between. This clonotype was counted at least ten times. Its antigen is not identified. Study outcomes and limitations: The response measured ex vivo was dominated by TCR beta clonotypes (HLA-C-restricted and CMV-specific).

TCRdb redid the calling of the reads with MiXCR, one entry per CDR3 protein. The repertoire holds more than 140,000 distinct CDR3 sequences, 5.5% to 8% seen once, with roughly 18% in the top ten. The receptor was isolated from a human donor in good health (CMV status not recorded). Some clones in this sample may be carry-over from other donors' samples. The chain uses TRBV6-2 or TRBV6-3 and TRBJ2-2; TRBD2 is a possible D gene (7 bases). Sequenced material: PBMCs. The CDR3: CASRRGQNTGELFF. The CDR3 DNA follows: TGTGCCAGCAGGCGGGGGCAGAACACCGGGGAGCTGTTTTTT.